Below are 8 T cell receptor beta chains sequenced from a single sample in a study of chemoradiotherapy in HPV16-positive cancers. Profiling relied on immunoSEQ multiplex PCR, and the TCRdb table lists in-frame clones only, not all of them. The repertoire includes 20,000 to 25,000 clones, over 60% of them detected once, and roughly 2.6% sits in the top ten. The sample was acquired from a patient who underwent chemoradiotherapy. The receptors here all came from a human donor with HPV-associated anogenital cancer.

The rearrangement joins TRBV9 to TRBJ2-1; weak D call: TRBD2 (5 bases). This CDR3 is 14 amino acids long. From germline, CDR1 is SGDLS and CDR2 YYNGEE. With 4 bases removed from V and 9 bases from J, the gap between germline ends came to 17 bases. The CDR3 protein is CASSLERTAGEQFF. The CDR3 bases are TGTGCCAGCAGCCTTGAACGGACTGCCGGTGAGCAGTTCTTC.

The chain links TRBV19 to TRBJ2-2, with a possible D match to TRBD2 (6 bases). Per the germline V gene, CDR1 is LNHDA and CDR2 is SQIVND (reference sequence). This CDR3 has 15 amino acids. Trimming shortened V by 3 bases and J by 5 bases, and 13 bases separated the two germline ends. The CDR3 nucleotides read TGTGCCAGTAGTATGGCGGGGTTGTGGACCGGGGAGCTGTTTTTT. Encoded protein: CASSMAGLWTGELFF.

The V call is TRBV4-1, the J call TRBJ2-1; 7 bases agree with TRBD2. CDR3 length: 15 residues. The V segment lost 0 bases and the J segment 6 bases; nucleotides outside the gene matches: 5. The germline V gene has CDR1 MGHRA and CDR2 YSYEKL. This CDR3 reads CASSQERGVLNEQFF. CDR3 nucleotide sequence: TGCGCCAGCAGCCAAGAACGGGGGGTTCTCAATGAGCAGTTCTTC.

V is TRBV5-4 and J is TRBJ1-1; D gene unclear. From germline, CDR1 is SGHNT and CDR2 YYREEE (reference sequence). The CDR3 consists of 13 residues. V was cut by 4 bases and J by 2 bases, with 9 bases left in between. The CDR3 sequence: CASSEELNTEAFF. In nucleotides, the CDR3 is TGTGCCAGCAGCGAAGAACTAAACACTGAAGCTTTCTTT.

The rearrangement joins TRBV19 to TRBJ1-1; no reliable D call. Germline CDR1 reads LNHDA; CDR2 reads SQIVND (reference sequence). V was shortened by 2 bases and J by 0 bases, with 10 bases between the two germline ends. The CDR3 sequence is 15 residues long. The CDR3 reads CASSISGTLNTEAFF. The CDR3 region has the DNA TGTGCCAGTAGTATAAGCGGAACTCTGAACACTGAAGCTTTCTTT.

The chain uses TRBV7-2 and TRBJ2-1, with no clear D. Germline V gene sequence: CDR1 SGHTA, CDR2 FQGNSA. The CDR3 totals 14 residues. Trimming took off 0 bases at V and 8 bases at J, with 11 bases between the two ends. In DNA form, the CDR3 reads TGTGCCAGCAGCTTAGCGGATTTATACCATGAGCAGTTCTTC. This translates into CASSLADLYHEQFF.

The CDR3 DNA follows: TGTGCCAGCAGTTCTAGCGGGAGAGTCGGCGAGCAGTACTTC. Translation gives CASSSSGRVGEQYF. This chain connects TRBV28 to TRBJ2-7; 10 bases are shared with TRBD2. Per germline, CDR1 MDHEN and CDR2 SYDVKM. This CDR3 is 14 amino acids long. Trimming took 4 bases from V and 6 from J; bases not matched to a gene: 6.

V and J are TRBV30 and TRBJ1-4; weak D call: TRBD1 (5 bases). The germline V and J ends were trimmed by 3 bases and 8 bases, with 13 bases remaining between them. CDR1 and CDR2 from the germline V gene are GTSNPN and SVGIG (reference sequence). The CDR3 contains 13 residues. The CDR3 sequence is CAWRRDLREKLFF. In DNA form, the CDR3 reads TGTGCCTGGAGGAGGGACCTACGGGAAAAACTGTTTTTT. Supplemented by reference TRBV30 and TRBJ1-4, the full variable domain reads SQTIHQWPATLVQPVGSPLSLECTVEGTSNPNLYWYRQAAGRGLQLLFYSVGIGQISSEVPQNLSASRPQDRQFILSSKKLLLSDSGFYLCAWRRDLREKLFFGSGTQLSVL.